One and the same sample provided the 31 T cell receptor beta chains below, sequenced in a study of technical replicates of blood from several donors. The method was immunoSEQ multiplex PCR; TCRdb's version includes in-frame clones alone and lacks a portion of them. The sample consists of 76,000 or so clones, 65% to 90% of them appearing once. Sequences were obtained from PBMCs. The receptors were sampled from a human donor in good health. Some clones in this sample may be carry-over from other donors' samples.

This chain links TRBV7-2 with TRBJ1-1, with 8 bases lining up with TRBD1. CDR3 length: 15 residues. Unmatched junction bases numbered 7, after V lost 2 bases and J lost 5 bases. Per germline, CDR1 SGHTA and CDR2 FQGNSA. The CDR3 sequence: CASSLRQGSGTEAFF. In DNA, the CDR3 is TGTGCCAGCAGCTTAAGACAGGGGAGTGGAACTGAAGCTTTCTTT. The complete variable domain, with remaining parts taken from reference TRBV7-2 and TRBJ1-1, reads GAGVSQSPSNKVTEKGKDVELRCDPISGHTALYWYRQSLGQGLEFLIYFQGNSAPDKSGLPSDRFSAERTGGSVSTLTIQRTQQEDSAVYLCASSLRQGSGTEAFFGQGTRLTVV.

This sequence joins TRBV19 and TRBJ1-5, with 8 bases matching TRBD1. With 7 bases clipped from V and 2 bases from J, the junction kept 7 bases outside the gene matches. This CDR3 is 15 amino acids long. Per the germline V gene, CDR1 is LNHDA and CDR2 is SQIVND (reference sequence). The CDR3 spells CASIPGQGRNQPQHF. CDR3 nucleotide sequence: TGTGCCAGTATTCCAGGACAGGGACGCAATCAGCCCCAGCATTTT.

The J gene is TRBJ2-7, the V gene TRBV5-1; D is perhaps TRBD1 (7 bases). Trimming took 4 bases from V and 6 from J, leaving 17 bases between them. CDR3 length: 14 residues. In germline, CDR1 is SGHRS, CDR2 YFSETQ. The CDR3 here is CASSPEGALVEQYF. CDR3 sequence (DNA): TGCGCCAGCAGCCCGGAGGGGGCACTGGTCGAGCAGTACTTC.

The chain couples TRBV7-9 to TRBJ1-4; D gene ambiguous. This CDR3 has 14 amino acids. From germline, CDR1 is SEHNR and CDR2 FQNEAQ (reference sequence). Trimming shortened V by 3 bases and J by 5 bases, and 10 bases separated the two germline ends. CDR3 protein: CASSLTGRNEKLFF. In DNA, the CDR3 is TGTGCCAGCAGCTTGACCGGGAGAAATGAAAAACTGTTTTTT.

The chain couples TRBV11-3 to TRBJ1-1; D gene ambiguous. This CDR3 region has 14 residues. Looked up from germline, CDR1 is SGHNT and CDR2 is YENEEA. V was cut by 1 base and J by 2 bases, with 8 bases left in between. The CDR3 region is CASSLARVNTEAFF. The CDR3 region has the DNA TGTGCCAGCAGCTTAGCCCGGGTAAACACTGAAGCTTTCTTT.

CDR3 coding DNA: TGTGCCAGCAGTATACTAGCGGGGGGGCTGGCTACGCAGTATTTT. Amino acids: CASSILAGGLATQYF. This rearrangement joins TRBV2 to TRBJ2-3; 13 bases align to TRBD2. Germline loops: CDR1 SNHLY, CDR2 FYNNEI. Trimming at V came to 5 bases and at J to 8 bases, leaving 7 bases not matched to a gene. The CDR3 has 15 residues.

The CDR3 bases are TGCGCCAGCAGCCCCGCGGGACAGGGAGGCAATCAGCCCCAGCATTTT. It is translated as CASSPAGQGGNQPQHF. The rearrangement joins TRBV5-1 to TRBJ1-5; 9 bases are shared with TRBD1. V was clipped by 4 bases and J by 2 bases; unmatched bases: 7. There are 16 residues in the CDR3. Germline lookup yields CDR1 SGHRS and CDR2 YFSETQ.

This rearrangement joins TRBV29-1 to TRBJ2-5; D ambiguous. Trimming stripped 7 bases from V and 4 bases from J, with 10 bases between. Germline V gene sequence: CDR1 SQVTM, CDR2 ANQGSEA. This CDR3 comprises 11 residues. CDR3: CSAKTGETQYF. The CDR3 coding sequence is TGCAGCGCCAAGACGGGAGAGACCCAGTACTTC. Looking up the rest from reference TRBV29-1 and TRBJ2-5 gives the full variable domain: SAVISQKPSRDICQRGTSLTIQCQVDSQVTMMFWYRQQPGQSLTLIATANQGSEATYESGFVIDKFPISRPNLTFSTLTVSNMSPEDSSIYLCSAKTGETQYFGPGTRLLVL.

This sequence joins TRBV4-2 and TRBJ1-1; 8 bases are shared with TRBD1. This CDR3 is built from 16 residues. V lost 0 bases to trimming and J lost 3 bases; unmatched junction nucleotides: 6. Looked up from germline, CDR1 is LGHNA and CDR2 is YNFKEQ. This chain's CDR3 is CASSQEWTGLYTEAFF. DNA for the CDR3: TGTGCCAGCAGCCAAGAGTGGACAGGGCTTTACACTGAAGCTTTCTTT.

The rearrangement joins TRBV10-3 to TRBJ1-1; D is unresolved. Germline V lookup: CDR1 ENHRY, CDR2 SYGVKD. Trimming pared 4 bases from V and 1 base from J, leaving 7 bases between. The CDR3 is 13 amino acids. The CDR3 reads CAISGERNTEAFF. Written as DNA, the CDR3 is TGTGCCATCAGTGGCGAAAGGAACACTGAAGCTTTCTTT.

The chain employs TRBV23-1 and TRBJ2-7; 14 bases are a match to TRBD2. TRBV23-1 is designated an ORF whose function remains uncertain. This CDR3 has 17 amino acids. The V and J ends lost 6 bases and 5 bases, in that order; junction bases with no gene match: 12. CDR3 in DNA: TGCGCCAGCAGAGACGGTAGACTAGCGGGAGGGCCCCACGAGCAGTACTTC. This encodes CASRDGRLAGGPHEQYF.

The rearrangement links TRBV2 to TRBJ2-2; a weak D match, TRBD1 (6 bases). Germline V lookup: CDR1 SNHLY, CDR2 FYNNEI. The CDR3 is 15 residues long. V dropped 7 bases and J dropped 0 bases, with 12 bases sitting between them. The DNA of the CDR3 is TGTGCCAGCATCGGGACAATGGCGAACACCGGGGAGCTGTTTTTT. Encoded protein: CASIGTMANTGELFF.

V gene TRBV9 combines with J gene TRBJ1-1; D unresolved. Trimming removed 0 bases from V and 4 bases from J, with 10 bases in between. Germline loops: CDR1 SGDLS, CDR2 YYNGEE. CDR3 length equals 14 residues. The CDR3 is CASSVAGGVTEAFF. The CDR3 bases are TGTGCCAGCAGCGTAGCAGGAGGAGTCACTGAAGCTTTCTTT. Full variable domain (outside the CDR3, taken from reference TRBV9 and TRBJ1-1): DSGVTQTPKHLITATGQRVTLRCSPRSGDLSVYWYQQSLDQGLQFLIQYYNGEERAKGNILERFSAQQFPDLHSELNLSSLELGDSALYFCASSVAGGVTEAFFGQGTRLTVV.

CDR3 amino acids: CASRTPGGGLDTQYF. The CDR3 DNA follows: TGTGCCAGCAGAACCCCGGGGGGGGGATTAGATACGCAGTATTTT. The chain couples TRBV27 to TRBJ2-3; 8 positions match TRBD2. Germline V gene data show CDR1 as MNHEY and CDR2 as SMNVEV (reference sequence). This CDR3 comprises 15 residues. With V trimmed by 6 bases and J by 5 bases, 10 bases remained unmatched.

The chain recombines TRBV4-1 with TRBJ2-1; 11 bases align to TRBD1. The germline V gene has CDR1 MGHRA and CDR2 YSYEKL. The CDR3 is made up of 16 amino acids. The J segment lost 2 bases and the V segment lost 1 base, leaving 1 base of the junction unmatched. CDR3 residues: CASSQGTGGPYNEQFF. The CDR3 DNA sequence: TGCGCCAGCAGCCAAGGGACAGGGGGCCCCTACAATGAGCAGTTCTTC.

V and J are TRBV29-1 and TRBJ2-5, with D perhaps TRBD2 (5 bases). This CDR3 contains 15 residues. The V end was cut by 0 bases, the J end by 5 bases, with 16 bases between. Germline-derived CDR1 and CDR2 are SQVTM and ANQGSEA. The CDR3 region is CSVEEMRGLGETQYF. The CDR3 region has the DNA TGCAGCGTTGAAGAGATGAGAGGGCTTGGGGAGACCCAGTACTTC.

The CDR3, as DNA: TGTGCCACCAGCGCAGGGGCTAATGAAAAACTGTTTTTT. Translation: CATSAGANEKLFF. The J gene is TRBJ1-4, the V gene TRBV15; weak D call: TRBD1 (6 bases). Germline CDR1 and CDR2: LNHNV and YYDKDF (reference sequence). The CDR3 covers 13 residues. The ends were cut back, 5 bases at V and 3 bases at J, with 7 bases in the middle.

The V call is TRBV2, the J call TRBJ2-3; 7 nucleotides agree with TRBD1. The CDR3 extends over 14 amino acids. Germline V gene data show CDR1 as SNHLY and CDR2 as FYNNEI. J was trimmed by 6 bases and V by 8 bases; bases with no gene match: 11. CDR3 sequence: CASSETGWGDTQYF. The CDR3 DNA reads TGTGCCAGCTCCGAGACAGGGTGGGGGGATACGCAGTATTTT. The whole variable domain, filled in from reference TRBV2 and TRBJ2-3, reads EPEVTQTPSHQVTQMGQEVILRCVPISNHLYFYWYRQILGQKVEFLVSFYNNEISEKSEIFDDQFSVERPDGSNFTLKIRSTKLEDSAMYFCASSETGWGDTQYFGPGTRLTVL.

This clone is a singleton in its sample. The chain recombines TRBV7-2 with TRBJ2-3; TRBD2 agrees at 15 bases. The CDR3 extends over 16 amino acids. From germline, CDR1 is SGHTA and CDR2 FQGNSA. V was pared by 1 base and J by 5 bases, with 1 base of the junction left unmatched. CDR3 sequence (DNA): TGTGCCAGCAGCTTAGGGGGACTAGCGGGGGGAGATACGCAGTATTTT. This gives the protein CASSLGGLAGGDTQYF.

This chain connects TRBV2 to TRBJ2-5; 7 nucleotides agree with TRBD1. Germline V gives CDR1 SNHLY, CDR2 FYNNEI. The CDR3 spans 17 residues. Trimming removed 7 bases from V and 5 bases from J; junction bases left unmatched: 19. This chain's CDR3 is CASMAPDRAPVRETQYF. The CDR3 nucleotides are TGTGCCAGCATGGCCCCAGACAGGGCCCCGGTGAGGGAGACCCAGTACTTC. The variable domain in full, completed from reference TRBV2 and TRBJ2-5, reads EPEVTQTPSHQVTQMGQEVILRCVPISNHLYFYWYRQILGQKVEFLVSFYNNEISEKSEIFDDQFSVERPDGSNFTLKIRSTKLEDSAMYFCASMAPDRAPVRETQYFGPGTRLLVL.

The CDR3 here is CASSRGQGNYGYTF. The CDR3 DNA follows: TGCGCCAGCAGCCGAGGACAGGGGAACTATGGCTACACCTTC. The gene calls are TRBV4-3 and TRBJ1-2; 9 bases fit TRBD1. Losses at the gene ends were 4 bases for V and 2 bases for J; bases not matched to a gene: 2. The CDR3 length is 14 residues. Looked up from germline, CDR1 is LGHNA and CDR2 is YSLEER.

The sample holds a few counts of this clone. The genes are TRBV30 and TRBJ1-2; perhaps TRBD1 as D (5 bases). V was clipped by 5 bases and J by 4 bases, with 11 bases between them. CDR3 length: 12 residues. Looked up from germline, CDR1 is GTSNPN and CDR2 is SVGIG (reference sequence). Here the CDR3 DNA reads TGTGCCTGGTTCAGGGAGGGCTATGGCTACACCTTC. Residues: CAWFREGYGYTF. Full variable domain (missing parts from reference TRBV30 and TRBJ1-2): SQTIHQWPATLVQPVGSPLSLECTVEGTSNPNLYWYRQAAGRGLQLLFYSVGIGQISSEVPQNLSASRPQDRQFILSSKKLLLSDSGFYLCAWFREGYGYTFGSGTRLTVV.

In the case of this clone: One end of the junction varies from germline; a read error may be responsible. J is TRBJ2-7 and V is TRBV18, with a tentative D call TRBD2 (5 bases). The CDR3 runs to 14 residues. CDR1 is KGHSH and CDR2 is LQKENI in the germline V gene. The CDR3 region has the DNA TGTGCCAGCTCACCGTCTGGGAGCTCCTACGAGCGGTACTTC. Its protein product is CASSPSGSSYERYF.

The chain carries TRBV7-2 and TRBJ2-7; 8 bases map to TRBD1. The V segment lost 5 bases and the J segment 6 bases; nucleotides outside the gene matches: 9. Germline lookup yields CDR1 SGHTA and CDR2 FQGNSA. This CDR3 spans 14 amino acids. The CDR3 here is CASSGQGRRSEQYF. Written as DNA, the CDR3 is TGTGCCAGCAGCGGACAGGGCCGGCGTTCCGAGCAGTACTTC.

The chain joins TRBV7-9 to TRBJ2-7; tentative D call: TRBD1 (5 bases). V dropped 0 bases and J dropped 5 bases, with 17 bases sitting between them. The CDR3 consists of 16 residues. Germline CDR1 is SEHNR and CDR2 is FQNEAQ (reference sequence). The CDR3 sequence is CASSLAGASEVDEQYF. Here the CDR3 DNA reads TGTGCCAGCAGCTTAGCAGGGGCTTCTGAGGTCGACGAGCAGTACTTC.

This sequence joins TRBV18 and TRBJ1-5; TRBD1 agrees at 9 bases. V gave up 4 bases and J gave up 2 bases; unmatched junction bases: 6. This CDR3 contains 16 residues. Germline CDR1 and CDR2: KGHSH and LQKENI. The CDR3 bases are TGTGCCAGCTCACTAACAGGGGGCAACGGCAATCAGCCCCAGCATTTT. Its translation: CASSLTGGNGNQPQHF.

The CDR3 nucleotides read TGTGCCAGCAGCTTGAGCACCGGGGAGCTGTTTTTT. This sequence encodes CASSLSTGELFF. The chain is built from TRBV7-3 and TRBJ2-2; D is uncertain. CDR3 length: 12 amino acids. V dropped 3 bases and J dropped 4 bases, with 3 bases sitting between them. Germline-derived CDR1 and CDR2 are SGHTA and FQGTGA.

This chain connects TRBV6-1 to TRBJ2-7, with unresolved D. CDR1 and CDR2 from the germline V gene are MNHNS and SASEGT. There are 15 residues in the CDR3. Trimming took off 5 bases at V and 3 bases at J, with 17 bases between the two ends. CDR3: CASSIDRSRNYEQYF. DNA for the CDR3: TGTGCCAGCAGTATCGACCGCTCGAGGAACTACGAGCAGTACTTC.

The chain combines TRBV7-2 with TRBJ2-7; TRBD1 agrees at 7 bases. CDR3 length equals 15 residues. V dropped 1 base and J dropped 6; count of bases not matched to a gene: 9. Germline V gene lookup returns CDR1 SGHTA and CDR2 FQGNSA. CDR3 nucleotides: TGTGCCAGCAGCTTAGTTCTTAGGGGGCGGAGCGAGCAGTACTTC. Protein sequence: CASSLVLRGRSEQYF.

The chain combines TRBV4-2 with TRBJ2-7; 8 bases are a match to TRBD2. Germline V CDR1 and CDR2: LGHNA, YNFKEQ. The CDR3 sequence is 14 residues long. The junction had 4 bases not matched to a gene; V was cut back by 3 bases and J by 3 bases. The CDR3 region has the DNA TGTGCCAGCAGCCAGGGACTAGGGGACTACGAGCAGTACTTC. Protein: CASSQGLGDYEQYF.

The chain uses TRBV29-1 and TRBJ2-1; no clear D gene. V dropped 6 bases and J dropped 3 bases, with 18 bases sitting between them. The CDR3 is 15 amino acids. Germline values: CDR1 SQVTM, CDR2 ANQGSEA. CDR3 DNA sequence: TGCAGCGTCGCCGAAGGTCGACTCATCTACAATGAGCAGTTCTTC. This gives the protein CSVAEGRLIYNEQFF.